Listed below are T cell receptor beta chains from one sample, sequenced in a study of cytomegalovirus exposure and HLA in healthy donors. Only in-frame clones appear in the TCRdb table, and some are missing; sequencing was by immunoSEQ multiplex PCR. The sample shows roughly 190,000 clones, 79% of them seen only once. Material: PBMCs. These receptors were collected from a girl between 10 and 17 years old in good health and CMV-seropositive. Both conserved end residues are part of each CDR3. The D gene is left open where the match is weak. For some rows the clone size is stated as once, few or many, or as a class when expanded; others skip it.

J gene: TRBJ2-7; D gene: -; clone size: -; V gene: TRBV5-6; CDR3 DNA: TGTGCCAGCAGCTTGCTTCTGGGCGGGTACGAGCAGTACTTC; CDR3 protein: CASSLLLGGYEQYF
J gene: TRBJ2-3; D gene: -; clone size: -; V gene: TRBV11-3; CDR3 DNA: TGTGCCAGCAGCGTAAACCCTACGGCTATCGGGACATATACGCAGTATTTT; CDR3 protein: CASSVNPTAIGTYTQYF
J gene: TRBJ1-6; D gene: -; clone size: -; V gene: TRBV14; CDR3 DNA: TGTGCCAGCAGCCCGACAGTTTCCAATTCACCCCTCCACTTT; CDR3 protein: CASSPTVSNSPLHF
J gene: TRBJ2-1; D gene: TRBD2; clone size: -; V gene: TRBV5-1; CDR3 DNA: TGCGCCAGCAGCATAGGACTAGCGGGGACCCTCTCCTACAATGAGCAGTTCTTC; CDR3 protein: CASSIGLAGTLSYNEQFF
J gene: TRBJ2-7; D gene: TRBD2; clone size: -; V gene: TRBV19; CDR3 DNA: TGTGCCAGTAGCTTAGGCGGGGGAACCTACGAGCAGTACTTC; CDR3 protein: CASSLGGGTYEQYF
J gene: TRBJ2-7; D gene: TRBD2; clone size: -; V gene: TRBV30; CDR3 DNA: TGTGCCTGGAGTGTAGGGATTTCGGGGGGACAGCAGTACTTC; CDR3 protein: CAWSVGISGGQQYF
J gene: TRBJ2-5; D gene: -; clone size: -; V gene: TRBV10-3; CDR3 DNA: TGTGCCATCAGTGAGCGGGGGGCCCAAGAGACCCAGTACTTC; CDR3 protein: CAISERGAQETQYF
J gene: TRBJ2-2; D gene: TRBD2; clone size: few; V gene: TRBV6-5; CDR3 DNA: TGTGCCAGCAGTTATAACGGGGGGGCCCCCGGGGAGCTGTTTTTT; CDR3 protein: CASSYNGGAPGELFF
J gene: TRBJ2-1; D gene: TRBD1; clone size: -; V gene: TRBV10-2; CDR3 DNA: TGCGCCAGCAGTGAGTCCAGGGGGATCGGCAATGAGCAGTTCTTC; CDR3 protein: CASSESRGIGNEQFF
J gene: TRBJ1-1; D gene: -; clone size: -; V gene: TRBV27; CDR3 DNA: TGTGCCAGCAGTCTCTCCGGCCGGGGGGTGAATGCTTTCTTT; CDR3 protein: CASSLSGRGVNAFF
J gene: TRBJ2-3; D gene: -; clone size: -; V gene: TRBV7-9; CDR3 DNA: TGTGCCAGCAGCTTAGATGGGACACGGGCAGATACGCAGTATTTT; CDR3 protein: CASSLDGTRADTQYF
J gene: TRBJ2-5; D gene: -; clone size: -; V gene: TRBV19; CDR3 DNA: TGTGCCAGTTCAGACTGGACTCAAGAGACCCAGTACTTC; CDR3 protein: CASSDWTQETQYF
J gene: TRBJ1-5; D gene: -; clone size: -; V gene: TRBV15; CDR3 DNA: TGTGCCACCAGCAGGGGGGGTTCGGGACAGCCCCAGCATTTT; CDR3 protein: CATSRGGSGQPQHF
J gene: TRBJ2-5; D gene: TRBD2; clone size: -; V gene: TRBV6-1; CDR3 DNA: TGTGCCAGCAAGCGGGGGACCCAGTACCAAGAGACCCAGTACTTC; CDR3 protein: CASKRGTQYQETQYF
J gene: TRBJ1-2; D gene: -; clone size: -; V gene: TRBV5-6; CDR3 DNA: TGTGCCAGCAGCCCGCTACATGGCGTTGAGAGGGATGGCTACACCTTC; CDR3 protein: CASSPLHGVERDGYTF
J gene: TRBJ1-4; D gene: TRBD1; clone size: -; V gene: TRBV25-1; CDR3 DNA: TGTGCCAGCAGTGAAGTCCGGACAGGGAGGGGAACTAATGAAAAACTGTTTTTT; CDR3 protein: CASSEVRTGRGTNEKLFF
J gene: TRBJ2-1; D gene: TRBD2; clone size: -; V gene: TRBV7-2; CDR3 DNA: TGTGCCAGCAGCTTAGCGCTCAGCGGGGGGCTCTATGAGCAGTTCTTC; CDR3 protein: CASSLALSGGLYEQFF
J gene: TRBJ1-1; D gene: -; clone size: -; V gene: TRBV5-1; CDR3 DNA: TGCGCCAGCAGCTTGGGCCAGGGTGAAGCTTTCTTT; CDR3 protein: CASSLGQGEAFF
J gene: TRBJ2-1; D gene: -; clone size: -; V gene: TRBV6-1; CDR3 DNA: TGTGCCAGCAGTGAAGGGGGGGGCTGGCTGGGCAATGAGCAGTTCTTC; CDR3 protein: CASSEGGGWLGNEQFF
J gene: TRBJ2-3; D gene: TRBD2; clone size: -; V gene: TRBV2; CDR3 DNA: TGTGCCAGCAAGGGACTAGCGGGGGCCCGCACAGATACGCAGTATTTT; CDR3 protein: CASKGLAGARTDTQYF
J gene: TRBJ1-1; D gene: TRBD1; clone size: -; V gene: TRBV6-5; CDR3 DNA: TGTGCCAGCAGACCAAGGACAGGGAACACTGAAGCTTTCTTT; CDR3 protein: CASRPRTGNTEAFF
J gene: TRBJ1-1; D gene: -; clone size: -; V gene: TRBV7-2; CDR3 DNA: TGTGCCAGCAGACCAGGGGATTTGAACACTGAAGCTTTCTTT; CDR3 protein: CASRPGDLNTEAFF
J gene: TRBJ1-6; D gene: -; clone size: -; V gene: TRBV13; CDR3 DNA: TGTGCCAGCAGCTTTGGTCAGGGGAATTCACCCCTCCACTTT; CDR3 protein: CASSFGQGNSPLHF
J gene: TRBJ2-5; D gene: -; clone size: -; V gene: TRBV18; CDR3 DNA: TGTGCCAGCTCAGTCGACAGCCAAGAGACCCAGTACTTC; CDR3 protein: CASSVDSQETQYF
J gene: TRBJ2-2; D gene: TRBD2; clone size: -; V gene: TRBV27; CDR3 DNA: TGTGCCAGCAGCTCCCGGACTAGCGGGGCCCAGGAGCTGTTTTTT; CDR3 protein: CASSSRTSGAQELFF